The text below deals with one TCR beta chain. Its antigen is unknown. No per-base quality is available; no much larger clone lies one base away. The immunoSEQ Assay was the method used to sequence TCRbeta CDR3 regions. After extraction, genomic DNA underwent amplification by bias-controlled multiplex PCR, followed by high-throughput sequencing. In the paper's pipeline: To quantify the absolute abundance of every unique TCRbeta CDR3 region, sequences were collapsed and filtered. T cell fraction was estimated by normalizing TCRbeta template counts to usable DNA, which was measured by amplifying reference genes present in all nucleated cells. Repertoire TCRs were annotated as SARS-CoV-2-specific by exact matching of V gene, CDR3 amino acid sequence and J gene to a known reactive TCR set. The reference SARS-CoV-2 TCR set was obtained from MIRA and was filtered for enrichment in COVID-19-positive ImmuneCODE repertoires, whereby public or cross-reactive TCRs were removed. Based on the MIRA antigens, annotated TCRs were further analysed at the level of specific ORF or position within ORF. Breadth was defined as annotated unique rearrangements over total unique productive rearrangements; depth was the summed frequency of those rearrangements. Group comparisons of TCR breadth used two-sided Wilcoxon rank-sum tests. TCRdb obtained this table from immuneACCESS and retained in-frame rearrangements with V and J assigned. These tables miss some clones; where compared with another copy, unresolved V genes account for less than half of the shortfall, and the remainder is unexplained. Clonal size and the V and J genes are those of that table, whereas D and trimming came from the DNA. This sample holds more than 300,000 clones; about 82% were observed only once. Clones ranked in the top ten supply around 2.2% of the sample.

This record belongs to a study of Ad26.COV2.S vaccination and SARS-CoV-2 variants (dated by TCRdb to the early 2020s). A note on the overall study: Donors in the vaccine arm were drawn from COV1001, a phase I-IIa trial of Ad26.COV2.S in healthy adults that was multicentre, randomized, double-blind and placebo-controlled. Ad26.COV2.S was administered intramuscularly at 5 x 10^10 or 1 x 10^11 viral particles, either as a single shot or as two shots given 56 days apart. TCRbeta repertoire sequencing was used to assess the specificity and breadth of SARS-CoV-2-reactive T cell receptors after Ad26.COV2.S vaccination. The TCR-sequenced set comprised around 30 samples: approximately 19 Ad26.COV2.S vaccine recipients, 5 placebo recipients and 8 SARS-CoV-2 convalescent individuals. Trial participants were randomized into five groups of five, in which low-dose or high-dose Ad26.COV2.S was given once or twice, or placebo was given on both occasions. Throughout the experiments and outcome assessment, investigators stayed blinded to trial group allocation.

What this sample's treatment or condition label stands for: roughly 19 received Ad26.COV2.S at low or high dose, single or two shots; several received placebo; per-sample allocation not given. For vaccine and placebo recipients, repertoires were sequenced using samples collected on day 63 after the first injection. Between 29 July and 7 August 2020, Cohort 1b enrolled 25 adults aged 18-55 years at one site in Boston, USA. Ad26.COV2.S was a replication-incompetent adenovirus type 26 vector expressing a prefusion-stabilized SARS-CoV-2 spike protein from the original Wuhan strain. General conclusions and limits of the study: After vaccination, substantial breadth of spike-specific CD8+ and CD4+ T cell responses was reported. Vaccine and placebo recipients had similar non-spike TCR breadth, a finding consistent with the vaccine containing only spike. According to the authors, total T cell responses may have been underestimated by the TCR breadth and depth analyses. The study was not powered for comparison of responses between vaccine doses or regimens. Spike-specific TCR breadth was higher in Ad26.COV2.S recipients than in placebo recipients (P = 0.0014).

From V the trimming removes 4 bases and from J it removes 10 bases, while the gene matches leave 6 bases of the junction unaccounted for. From its cysteine to its phenylalanine, the CDR3 spans 13 amino acids. This entry keeps only the CDR3 DNA: 39 bases, framed from base 1. The CDR1 and CDR2 encoded by the germline V gene are SNHLY and FYNNEI. The sequences come from peripheral blood, collected in a trial of Ad26.COV2.S vaccine versus placebo. The rearrangement joined TRBV2 to TRBJ2-5, with 10 middle bases fitting TRBD2. The TCR originated in a person between 18 and 65 years old who received the Ad26.COV2.S COVID-19 vaccine or a placebo. The DNA sequence follows: TGTGCCAGCAGTGCGGCTAGCGGGGGTGGCCAGTACTTC. This encodes CASSAASGGGQYF.